This T cell receptor beta chain emerged from a study of T cell changes during pregnancy in multiple sclerosis. CDR3 size: 15 residues. V was cut by 2 bases and J by 0 bases, with 11 bases left in between. The germline gives CDR1 GTSNPN, CDR2 SVGIG (reference sequence). Generated by immunoSEQ multiplex PCR, the TCRdb table keeps only in-frame clones and is missing some. The sample shows some 99,000 clones, 92% of them seen only once. This clonotype was sampled from a female donor in good health, enrolled as a control in a pregnancy study. The starting material was peripheral blood, obtained after pregnancy. This sequence joins TRBV30 and TRBJ1-5; weak D call: TRBD1 (5 bases). The CDR3 bases are TGTGCCTGGAGTTGGGGTCAGGGTAGCAATCAGCCCCAGCATTTT. Translation: CAWSWGQGSNQPQHF.